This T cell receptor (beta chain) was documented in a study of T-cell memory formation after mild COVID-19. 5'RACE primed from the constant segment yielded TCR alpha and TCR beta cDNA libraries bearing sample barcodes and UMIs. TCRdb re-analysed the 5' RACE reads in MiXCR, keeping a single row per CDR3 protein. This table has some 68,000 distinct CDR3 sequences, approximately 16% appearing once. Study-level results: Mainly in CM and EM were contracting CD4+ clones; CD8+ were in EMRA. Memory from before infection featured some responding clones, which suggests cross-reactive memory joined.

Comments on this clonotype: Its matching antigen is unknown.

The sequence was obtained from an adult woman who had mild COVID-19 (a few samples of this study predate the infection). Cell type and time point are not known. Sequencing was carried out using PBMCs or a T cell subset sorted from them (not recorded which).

The CDR3 bases are TGTGCCAGCAGTTCCGGGTGGGACAGGGGAGGGAATGAGCAGTTCTTC. Translation gives CASSSGWDRGGNEQFF. The rearrangement joins TRBV12-3 or TRBV12-4 to TRBJ2-1; TRBD1 agrees at 10 bases. There are 16 residues in the CDR3. The V and J ends lost 4 bases and 7 bases, in that order; junction bases with no gene match: 10.